The TCR beta chain under discussion was sequenced for a study of blood T cells in healthy people across ages. The CDR3 consists of 20 residues. Germline V lookup: CDR1 MNHEY, CDR2 SMNVEV (reference sequence). Sample-barcoded 5' priming and a J-beta primer mix drove a second PCR of 7 to 11 cycles. Each CDR3 protein is one row after TCRdb ran MiXCR on the 5' RACE reads. The sample records about 1,500,000 distinct CDR3 sequences, around 39% being singletons. In regard to this clonotype: Compared with germline, one end of the junction differs, possibly owing to a read error.

This clonotype originated in a woman aged 18 to 35 in good health. V usage is TRBV27 and J usage is TRBJ1-2, with 9 nucleotides matching TRBD1. The sequencing sample was made of blood. This CDR3 reads CARSLLLLPGQGFTIHGYTF. DNA for the CDR3: TGTGCCCGCAGCCTCTTATTACTACCGGGACAGGGTTTTACTATCCATGGCTACACCTTC.